This entry features one T cell receptor beta chain sequence. The antigen is not known. The data stem from a study of shared clonotypes between healthy human individuals. Study results and limitations: Even with large depth, rarefaction showed that sorted-subset sequencing was incomplete. Clonotypes that were shared across several donors made up approximately 5% of naive CD4 clonotypes. The represented genetic and exposure-history diversity was limited by the small number of donors. A generally larger estimated richness was seen in naive subsets than in memory subsets.

Sequenced by immunoSEQ multiplex PCR; TCRdb stores in-frame clones only, minus some. The repertoire holds 1.6 million or so clones, with 98% to 99% as singletons. Per the germline V gene, CDR1 is MNHEY and CDR2 is SVGAGI. The CDR3 totals 15 residues. V was trimmed by 5 bases and J by 2 bases, leaving 13 bases between them. This chain connects TRBV6-5 to TRBJ1-5; D is possibly TRBD1 (5 bases). The TCR originated in a man under 40 in good health. The sequencing sample was made of naive CD4+ T cells sorted from blood. This sample's subset: CD45RA+ positively selected. The CDR3 DNA sequence: TGTGCCAGCAGTCGGGAAGGGGCCGGCAATCAGCCCCAGCATTTT. Residues: CASSREGAGNQPQHF.